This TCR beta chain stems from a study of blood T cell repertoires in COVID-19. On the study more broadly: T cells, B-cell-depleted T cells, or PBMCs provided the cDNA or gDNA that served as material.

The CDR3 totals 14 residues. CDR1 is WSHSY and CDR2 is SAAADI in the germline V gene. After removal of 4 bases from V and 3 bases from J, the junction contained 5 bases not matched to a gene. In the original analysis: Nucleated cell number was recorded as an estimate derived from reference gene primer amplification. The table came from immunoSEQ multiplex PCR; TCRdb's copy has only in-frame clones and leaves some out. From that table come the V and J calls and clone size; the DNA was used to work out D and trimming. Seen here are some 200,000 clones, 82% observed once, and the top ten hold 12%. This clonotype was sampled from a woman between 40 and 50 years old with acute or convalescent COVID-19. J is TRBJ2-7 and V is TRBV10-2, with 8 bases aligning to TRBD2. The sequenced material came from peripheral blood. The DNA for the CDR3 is TGCGCCAGCAGTGGACTAGCGCCATTCTACGAGCAGTACTTC. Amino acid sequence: CASSGLAPFYEQYF.